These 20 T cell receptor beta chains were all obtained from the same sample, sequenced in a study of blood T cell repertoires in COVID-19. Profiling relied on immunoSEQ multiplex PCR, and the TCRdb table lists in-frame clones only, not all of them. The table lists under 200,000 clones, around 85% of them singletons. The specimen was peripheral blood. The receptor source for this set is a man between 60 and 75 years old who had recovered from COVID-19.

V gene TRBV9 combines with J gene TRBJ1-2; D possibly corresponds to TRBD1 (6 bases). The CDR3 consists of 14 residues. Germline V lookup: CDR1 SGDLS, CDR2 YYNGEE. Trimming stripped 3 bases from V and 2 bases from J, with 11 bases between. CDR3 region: CASSEGVENYGYTF. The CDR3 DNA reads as TGTGCCAGCAGCGAGGGGGTCGAAAACTATGGCTACACCTTC.

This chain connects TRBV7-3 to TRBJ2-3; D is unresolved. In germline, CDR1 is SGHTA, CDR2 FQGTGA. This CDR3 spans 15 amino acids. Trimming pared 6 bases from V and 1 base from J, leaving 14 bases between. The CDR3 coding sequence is TGTGCCAGCAGTCCGGTCCCGTCTCGCACAGATACGCAGTATTTT. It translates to CASSPVPSRTDTQYF. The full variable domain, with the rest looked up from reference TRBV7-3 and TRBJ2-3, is GAGVSQTPSNKVTEKGKYVELRCDPISGHTALYWYRQSLGQGPEFLIYFQGTGAADDSGLPNDRFFAVRPEGSVSTLKIQRTERGDSAVYLCASSPVPSRTDTQYFGPGTRLTVL.

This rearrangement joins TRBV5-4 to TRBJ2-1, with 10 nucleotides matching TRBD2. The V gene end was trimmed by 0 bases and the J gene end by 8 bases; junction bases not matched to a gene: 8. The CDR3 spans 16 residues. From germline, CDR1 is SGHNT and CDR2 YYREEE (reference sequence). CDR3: CASSLERGGRVDEQFF. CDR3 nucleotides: TGTGCCAGCAGCTTGGAGCGGGGGGGCCGGGTCGATGAGCAGTTCTTC.

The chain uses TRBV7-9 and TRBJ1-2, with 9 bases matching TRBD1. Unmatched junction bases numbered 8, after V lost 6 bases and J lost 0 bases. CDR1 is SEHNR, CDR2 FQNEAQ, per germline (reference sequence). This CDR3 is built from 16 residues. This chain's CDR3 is CASSTIQGAANYGYTF. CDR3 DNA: TGTGCCAGCAGTACGATACAGGGGGCCGCTAACTATGGCTACACCTTC.

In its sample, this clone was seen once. Here the CDR3 DNA reads TGTGCCAGCAGTGACGGGGGGGGAGCCTACGAGCAGTACTTC. Its protein product is CASSDGGGAYEQYF. The rearrangement joins TRBV6-2 or TRBV6-3 to TRBJ2-7, with TRBD2 matching 8 bases. V shed 5 bases and J 2 bases; nucleotides not matched to a gene: 5. Germline V lookup: CDR1 MNHEY, CDR2 SVGEGT. CDR3 length: 14 residues.

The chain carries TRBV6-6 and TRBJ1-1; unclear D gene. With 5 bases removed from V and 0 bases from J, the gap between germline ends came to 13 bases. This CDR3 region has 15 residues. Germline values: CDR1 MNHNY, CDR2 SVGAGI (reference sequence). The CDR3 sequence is CASSPRGTLNTEAFF. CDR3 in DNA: TGTGCCAGCAGTCCCCGCGGCACTTTGAACACTGAAGCTTTCTTT.

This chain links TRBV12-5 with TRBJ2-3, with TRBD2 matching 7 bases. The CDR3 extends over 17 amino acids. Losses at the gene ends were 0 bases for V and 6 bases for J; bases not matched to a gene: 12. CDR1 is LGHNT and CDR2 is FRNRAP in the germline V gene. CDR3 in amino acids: CASGLVPLAVLSDTQYF. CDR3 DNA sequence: TGTGCTAGTGGTTTGGTACCTCTAGCGGTCCTCTCCGATACGCAGTATTTT.

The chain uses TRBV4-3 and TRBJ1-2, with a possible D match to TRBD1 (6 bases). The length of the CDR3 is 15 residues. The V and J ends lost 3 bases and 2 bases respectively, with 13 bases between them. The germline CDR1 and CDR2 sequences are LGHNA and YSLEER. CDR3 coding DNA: TGCGCCAGCAGCCACTTCCGGGGGGCGAACTATGGCTACACCTTC. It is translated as CASSHFRGANYGYTF.

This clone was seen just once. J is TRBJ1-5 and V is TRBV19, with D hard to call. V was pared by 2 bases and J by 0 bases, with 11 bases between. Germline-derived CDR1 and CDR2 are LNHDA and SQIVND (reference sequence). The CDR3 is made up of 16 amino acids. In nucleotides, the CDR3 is TGTGCCAGTAGTATAACGAGCGGCTATAGCAATCAGCCCCAGCATTTT. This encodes CASSITSGYSNQPQHF. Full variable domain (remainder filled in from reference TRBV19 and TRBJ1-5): DGGITQSPKYLFRKEGQNVTLSCEQNLNHDAMYWYRQDPGQGLRLIYYSQIVNDFQKGDIAEGYSVSREKKESFPLTVTSAQKNPTAFYLCASSITSGYSNQPQHFGDGTRLSIL.

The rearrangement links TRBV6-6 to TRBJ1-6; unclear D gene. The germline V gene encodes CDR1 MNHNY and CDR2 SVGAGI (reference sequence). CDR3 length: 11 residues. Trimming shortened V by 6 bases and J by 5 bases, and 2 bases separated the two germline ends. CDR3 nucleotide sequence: TGTGCCAGCAGCAATAATTCACCCCTCCACTTT. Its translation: CASSNNSPLHF.

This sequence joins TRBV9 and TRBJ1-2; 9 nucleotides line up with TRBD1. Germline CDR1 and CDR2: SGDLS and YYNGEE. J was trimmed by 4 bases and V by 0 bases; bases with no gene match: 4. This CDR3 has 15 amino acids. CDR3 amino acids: CASSVGPDRGYGYTF. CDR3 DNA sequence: TGTGCCAGCAGCGTAGGTCCGGACAGGGGCTATGGCTACACCTTC.

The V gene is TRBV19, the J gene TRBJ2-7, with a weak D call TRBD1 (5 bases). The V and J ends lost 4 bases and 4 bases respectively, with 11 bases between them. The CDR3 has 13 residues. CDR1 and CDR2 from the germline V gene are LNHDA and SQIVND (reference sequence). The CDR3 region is CASSRNQGYEQYF. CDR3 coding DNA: TGTGCCAGTAGTAGAAATCAGGGTTACGAGCAGTACTTC. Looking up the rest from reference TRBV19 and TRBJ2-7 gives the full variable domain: DGGITQSPKYLFRKEGQNVTLSCEQNLNHDAMYWYRQDPGQGLRLIYYSQIVNDFQKGDIAEGYSVSREKKESFPLTVTSAQKNPTAFYLCASSRNQGYEQYFGPGTRLTVT.

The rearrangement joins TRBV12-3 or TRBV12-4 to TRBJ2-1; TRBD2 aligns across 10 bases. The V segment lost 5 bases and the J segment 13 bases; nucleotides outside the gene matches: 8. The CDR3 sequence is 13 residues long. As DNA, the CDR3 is TGTGCCAGCAGTCCGAAAGGACTAGCGGCTCAGTTCTTC. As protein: CASSPKGLAAQFF.

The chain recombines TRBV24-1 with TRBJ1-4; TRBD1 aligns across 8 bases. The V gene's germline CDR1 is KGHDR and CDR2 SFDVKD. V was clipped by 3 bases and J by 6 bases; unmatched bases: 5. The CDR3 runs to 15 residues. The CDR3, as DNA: TGTGCCACCAGTGATCCCACAGGGGGGTATGAAAAACTGTTTTTT. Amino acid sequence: CATSDPTGGYEKLFF.

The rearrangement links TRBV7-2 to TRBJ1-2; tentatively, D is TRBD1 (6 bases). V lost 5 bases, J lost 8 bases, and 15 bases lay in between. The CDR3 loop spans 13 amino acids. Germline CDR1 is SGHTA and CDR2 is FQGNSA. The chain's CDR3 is CASSRTGTNGYTF. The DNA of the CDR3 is TGTGCCAGCAGCCGTACAGGGACAAACGGCTACACCTTC. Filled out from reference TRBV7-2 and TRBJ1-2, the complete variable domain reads GAGVSQSPSNKVTEKGKDVELRCDPISGHTALYWYRQSLGQGLEFLIYFQGNSAPDKSGLPSDRFSAERTGGSVSTLTIQRTQQEDSAVYLCASSRTGTNGYTFGSGTRLTVV.

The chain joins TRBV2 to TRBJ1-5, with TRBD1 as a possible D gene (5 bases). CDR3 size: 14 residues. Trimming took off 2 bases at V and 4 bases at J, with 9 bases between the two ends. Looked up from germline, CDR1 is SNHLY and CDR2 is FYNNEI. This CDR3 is CASSEQGGNQPQHF. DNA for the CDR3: TGTGCCAGCAGTGAACAGGGTGGGAATCAGCCCCAGCATTTT.

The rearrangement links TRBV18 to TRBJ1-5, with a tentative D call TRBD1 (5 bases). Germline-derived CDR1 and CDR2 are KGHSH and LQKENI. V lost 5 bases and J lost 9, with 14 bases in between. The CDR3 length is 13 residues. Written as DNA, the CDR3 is TGTGCCAGCTCAGAAGGCGCAGGGTCGCCCCAGCATTTT. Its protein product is CASSEGAGSPQHF.

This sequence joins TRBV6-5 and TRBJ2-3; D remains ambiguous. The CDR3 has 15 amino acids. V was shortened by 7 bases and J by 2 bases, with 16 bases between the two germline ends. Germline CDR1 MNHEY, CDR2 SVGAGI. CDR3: CASTPGAWATDTQYF. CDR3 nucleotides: TGTGCCAGCACTCCCGGCGCGTGGGCCACAGATACGCAGTATTTT.

CDR3 coding DNA: TGTGCCAGTAGTTACCCAGGGAATGAGCAGTTCTTC. Translated: CASSYPGNEQFF. The chain recombines TRBV19 with TRBJ2-1, with TRBD1 as a possible D gene (5 bases). CDR3 length: 12 amino acids. Between the trimmed V and J ends, which lost 5 bases and 7 bases, there was a span of 9 bases. CDR1 is LNHDA and CDR2 is SQIVND in the germline V gene (reference sequence).

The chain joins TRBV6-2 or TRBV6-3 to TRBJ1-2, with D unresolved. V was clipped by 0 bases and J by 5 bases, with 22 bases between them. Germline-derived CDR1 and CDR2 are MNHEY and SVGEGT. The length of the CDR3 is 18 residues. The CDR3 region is CASSYSYQEETGNYGYTF. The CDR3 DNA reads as TGTGCCAGCAGTTACTCGTATCAAGAGGAGACGGGGAATTATGGCTACACCTTC.